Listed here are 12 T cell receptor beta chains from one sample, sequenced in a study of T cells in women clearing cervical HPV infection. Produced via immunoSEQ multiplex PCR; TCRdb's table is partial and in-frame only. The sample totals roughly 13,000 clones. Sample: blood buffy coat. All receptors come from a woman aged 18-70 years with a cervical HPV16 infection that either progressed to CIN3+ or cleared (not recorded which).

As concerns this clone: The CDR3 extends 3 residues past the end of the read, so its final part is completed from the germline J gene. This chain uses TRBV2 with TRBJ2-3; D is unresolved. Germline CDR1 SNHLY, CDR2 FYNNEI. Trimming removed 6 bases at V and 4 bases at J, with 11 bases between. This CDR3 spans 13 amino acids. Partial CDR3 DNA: TGTGCCAGCAGATTATTCACATCAGATACG. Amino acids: CASRLFTSDT. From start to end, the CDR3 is CASRLFTSDTQYF.

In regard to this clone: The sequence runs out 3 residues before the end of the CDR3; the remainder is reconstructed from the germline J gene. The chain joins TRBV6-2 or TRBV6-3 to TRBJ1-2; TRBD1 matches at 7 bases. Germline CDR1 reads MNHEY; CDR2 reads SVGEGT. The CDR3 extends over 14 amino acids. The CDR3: CASFQSGQSYDYTF. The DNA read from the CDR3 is TGTGCCAGCTTTCAATCGGGACAGTCCTACGAC.

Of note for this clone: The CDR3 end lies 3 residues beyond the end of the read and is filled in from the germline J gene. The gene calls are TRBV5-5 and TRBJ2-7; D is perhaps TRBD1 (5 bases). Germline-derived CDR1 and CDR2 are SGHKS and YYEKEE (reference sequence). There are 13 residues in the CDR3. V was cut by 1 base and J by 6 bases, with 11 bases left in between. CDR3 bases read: TGTGCCAGCAGCTTGAGGCCCCAGGGCGAG. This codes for CASSLRPQGE. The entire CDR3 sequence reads CASSLRPQGEQYF. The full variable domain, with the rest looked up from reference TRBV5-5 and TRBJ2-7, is DAGVTQSPTHLIKTRGQQVTLRCSPISGHKSVSWYQQVLGQGPQFIFQYYEKEERGRGNFPDRFSARQFPNYSSELNVNALLLGDSALYLCASSLRPQGEQYFGPGTRLTVT.

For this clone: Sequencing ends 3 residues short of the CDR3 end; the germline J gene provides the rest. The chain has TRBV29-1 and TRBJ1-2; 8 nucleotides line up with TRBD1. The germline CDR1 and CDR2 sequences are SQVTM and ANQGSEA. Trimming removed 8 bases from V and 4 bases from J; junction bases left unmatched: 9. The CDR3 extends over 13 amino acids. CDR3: CSFRGQGSYGYTF. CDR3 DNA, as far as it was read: TGCAGCTTTAGAGGACAGGGCTCCTATGGC.

The CDR3 sequence is CSARDYKYNSPLHF. The CDR3 DNA, read in part, is TGCAGTGCTAGAGATTACAAGTATAATTCACCC. J is TRBJ1-6 and V is TRBV20-1, with no clear D. Read data end 3 residues before the CDR3 end; the end is taken from the germline J gene. Germline CDR1 and CDR2: DFQATT and SNEGSKA (reference sequence). The CDR3 is 14 amino acids. Trimming removed 0 bases at V and 4 bases at J, with 7 bases between.

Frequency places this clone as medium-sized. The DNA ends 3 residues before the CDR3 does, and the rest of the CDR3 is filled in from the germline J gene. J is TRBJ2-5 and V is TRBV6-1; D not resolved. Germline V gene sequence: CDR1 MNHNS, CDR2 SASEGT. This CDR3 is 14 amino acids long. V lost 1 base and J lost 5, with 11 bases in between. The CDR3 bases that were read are TGTGCCAGCAGTGAAGTTTTAGTCGTGGAGACC. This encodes CASSEVLVVET. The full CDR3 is CASSEVLVVETQYF.

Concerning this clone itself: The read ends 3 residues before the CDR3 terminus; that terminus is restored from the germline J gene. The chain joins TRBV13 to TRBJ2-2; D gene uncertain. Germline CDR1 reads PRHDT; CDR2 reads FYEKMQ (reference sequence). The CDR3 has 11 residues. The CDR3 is CASSSNEKLFF. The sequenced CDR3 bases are TGTGCCAGCAGTAGTAATGAAAAG.

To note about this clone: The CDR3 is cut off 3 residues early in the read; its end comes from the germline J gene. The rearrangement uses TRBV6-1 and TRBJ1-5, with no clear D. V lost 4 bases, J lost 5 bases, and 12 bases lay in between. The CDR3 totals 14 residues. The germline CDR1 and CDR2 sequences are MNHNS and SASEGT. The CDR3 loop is CASSGADRYQPQHF. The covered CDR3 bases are TGTGCCAGCAGTGGGGCTGACCGGTATCAGCCC.

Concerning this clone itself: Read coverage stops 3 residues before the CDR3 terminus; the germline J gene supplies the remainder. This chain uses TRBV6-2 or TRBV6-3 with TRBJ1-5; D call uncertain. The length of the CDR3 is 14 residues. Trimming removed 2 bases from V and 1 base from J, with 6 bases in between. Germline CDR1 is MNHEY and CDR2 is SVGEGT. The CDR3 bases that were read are TGTGCCAGCAGTTACGGACTGAGCAATCAGCCC. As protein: CASSYGLSNQP. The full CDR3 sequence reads CASSYGLSNQPQHF.

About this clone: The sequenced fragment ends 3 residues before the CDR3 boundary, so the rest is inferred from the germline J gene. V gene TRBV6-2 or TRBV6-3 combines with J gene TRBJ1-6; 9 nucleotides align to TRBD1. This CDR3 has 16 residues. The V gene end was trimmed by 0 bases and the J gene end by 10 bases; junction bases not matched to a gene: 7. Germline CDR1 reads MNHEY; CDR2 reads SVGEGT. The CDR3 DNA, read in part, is TGTGCCAGCAGTTACTCCCCCGGGACAGGGATGTCACCC. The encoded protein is CASSYSPGTGMSP. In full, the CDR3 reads CASSYSPGTGMSPLHF.

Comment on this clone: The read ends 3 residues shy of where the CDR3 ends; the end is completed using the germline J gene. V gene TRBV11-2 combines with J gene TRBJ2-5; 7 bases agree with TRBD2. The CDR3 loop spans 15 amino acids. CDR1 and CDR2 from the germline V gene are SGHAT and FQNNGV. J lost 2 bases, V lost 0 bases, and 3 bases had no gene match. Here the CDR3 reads CASSLDPSGQETQYF. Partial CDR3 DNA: TGTGCCAGCAGCTTAGACCCTAGCGGACAAGAGACC.

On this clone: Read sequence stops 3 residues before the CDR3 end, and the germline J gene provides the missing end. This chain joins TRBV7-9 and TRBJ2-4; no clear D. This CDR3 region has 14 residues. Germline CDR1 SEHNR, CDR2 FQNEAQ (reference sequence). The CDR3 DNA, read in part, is TGTGCCAGCAGCCAAAGACCGGAAAACTATGGT. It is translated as CASSQRPENYG. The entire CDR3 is CASSQRPENYGQYF.